This T cell receptor beta chain comes out of a study of Tregs in tolerant kidney transplant recipients. Notes on the study in general: For some patients, primers changed over time, blocking nucleotide-level comparison. Biological reproducibility was not directly addressed in this study. Tregs expanded with activated donor B cells seemed most donor-specific.

Assay: immunoSEQ multiplex PCR; the TCRdb copy retains only in-frame clones and omits some. The sample shows about 1,000 clones, and about 39% sits with its ten largest clones. Germline loops: CDR1 MGHRA, CDR2 YSYEKL. The CDR3 runs 14 residues. The V gene lost 4 bases and the J gene lost 6 bases, with 15 bases spanning the gap. With regard to this clone: Its antigen remains unknown. The read halts 3 residues ahead of the CDR3 end, with the missing end drawn from the germline J gene.

Recipients received nonmyeloablative bone marrow transplants from related graft donors, with transient mixed chimerism. Unstimulated regulatory T cells (CD4+CD25+CD127-), CD4+CD25- non-regulatory cells, CD4 and CD8 cells were FACS-sorted from thawed PBMCs. The source was CD4+ T cells from blood (PBMCs), collected approximately 14 months after the transplant. The V call is TRBV4-1, the J call TRBJ1-1; perhaps TRBD1 as D (5 bases). The TCR was taken from a human patient who received a combined kidney and bone marrow transplant. Some T cells may be transferred from the graft donor. CDR3 protein: CASSPGWGVPEAFF. The CDR3 DNA, read in part, is TGCGCCAGCAGCCCGGGGTGGGGGGTACCTGAA.